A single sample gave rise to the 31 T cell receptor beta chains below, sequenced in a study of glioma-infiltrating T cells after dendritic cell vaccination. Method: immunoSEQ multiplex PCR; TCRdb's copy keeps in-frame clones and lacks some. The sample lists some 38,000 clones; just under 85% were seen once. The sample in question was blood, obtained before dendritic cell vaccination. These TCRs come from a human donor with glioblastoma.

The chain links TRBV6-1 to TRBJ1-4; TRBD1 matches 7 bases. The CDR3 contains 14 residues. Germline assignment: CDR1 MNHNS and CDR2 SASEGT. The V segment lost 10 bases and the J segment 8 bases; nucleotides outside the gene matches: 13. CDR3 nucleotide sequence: TGTGCCACCTCCCTAGACAGGGTCGGCGAAAAACTGTTTTTT. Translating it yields CATSLDRVGEKLFF.

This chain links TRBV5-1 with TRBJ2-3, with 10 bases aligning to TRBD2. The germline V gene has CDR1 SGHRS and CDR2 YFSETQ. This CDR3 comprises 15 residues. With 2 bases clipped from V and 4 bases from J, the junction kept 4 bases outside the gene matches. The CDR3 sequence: CASSFSGGASDTQYF. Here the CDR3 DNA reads TGCGCCAGCAGCTTCAGCGGGGGGGCATCAGATACGCAGTATTTT.

The CDR3 is CASSQGTGGNQPQHF. The CDR3, as DNA: TGCGCCAGCAGCCAAGGGACAGGGGGCAATCAGCCCCAGCATTTT. The chain links TRBV4-1 to TRBJ1-5; 9 nucleotides align to TRBD1. CDR1 and CDR2 from the germline V gene are MGHRA and YSYEKL. The J segment lost 2 bases and the V segment lost 1 base, leaving 0 bases of the junction unmatched. The CDR3 loop spans 15 amino acids.

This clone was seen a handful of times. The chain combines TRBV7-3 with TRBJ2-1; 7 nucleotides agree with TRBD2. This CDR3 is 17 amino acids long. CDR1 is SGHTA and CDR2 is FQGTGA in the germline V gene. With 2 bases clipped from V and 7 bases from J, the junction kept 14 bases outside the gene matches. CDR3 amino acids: CASSLQSGMLSRNEQFF. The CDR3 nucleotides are TGTGCCAGCAGCTTACAAAGCGGGATGCTCTCGCGGAATGAGCAGTTCTTC. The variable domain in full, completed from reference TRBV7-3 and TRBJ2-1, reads GAGVSQTPSNKVTEKGKYVELRCDPISGHTALYWYRQSLGQGPEFLIYFQGTGAADDSGLPNDRFFAVRPEGSVSTLKIQRTERGDSAVYLCASSLQSGMLSRNEQFFGPGTRLTVL.

The CDR3 DNA is TGTGCCAGCAGCAGGGACAGTCTTAATGAAAAACTGTTTTTT. Encoded protein: CASSRDSLNEKLFF. This rearrangement joins TRBV14 to TRBJ1-4; 7 bases are a match to TRBD1. There are 14 residues in the CDR3. CDR1 is SGHDN, CDR2 FVKESK, per germline. Trimming cost V 5 bases and J 4 bases; bases outside gene matches: 4.

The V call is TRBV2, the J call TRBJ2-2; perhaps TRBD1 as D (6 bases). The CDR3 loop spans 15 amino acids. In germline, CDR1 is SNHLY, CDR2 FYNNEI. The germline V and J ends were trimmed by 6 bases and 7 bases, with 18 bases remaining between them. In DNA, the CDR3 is TGTGCCAGCAGCCCCCAGGGGCCTAGGTACGGGGAGCTGTTTTTT. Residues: CASSPQGPRYGELFF.

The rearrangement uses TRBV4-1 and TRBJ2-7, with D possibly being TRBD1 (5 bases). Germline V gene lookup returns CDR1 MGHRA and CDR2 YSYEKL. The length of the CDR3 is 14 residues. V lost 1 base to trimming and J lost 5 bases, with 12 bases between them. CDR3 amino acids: CASSQVGRENEQYF. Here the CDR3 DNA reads TGCGCCAGCAGCCAAGTGGGCAGGGAAAACGAGCAGTACTTC.

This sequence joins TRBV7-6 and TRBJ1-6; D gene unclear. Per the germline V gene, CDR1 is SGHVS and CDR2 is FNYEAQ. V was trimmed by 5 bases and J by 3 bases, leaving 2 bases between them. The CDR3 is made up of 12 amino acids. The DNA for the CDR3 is TGTGCCAGCAGCCTCTATAATTCACCCCTCCACTTT. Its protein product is CASSLYNSPLHF. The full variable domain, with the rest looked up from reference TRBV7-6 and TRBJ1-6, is GAGVSQSPRYKVTKRGQDVALRCDPISGHVSLYWYRQALGQGPEFLTYFNYEAQQDKSGLPNDRFSAERPEGSISTLTIQRTEQRDSAMYRCASSLYNSPLHFGNGTRLTVT.

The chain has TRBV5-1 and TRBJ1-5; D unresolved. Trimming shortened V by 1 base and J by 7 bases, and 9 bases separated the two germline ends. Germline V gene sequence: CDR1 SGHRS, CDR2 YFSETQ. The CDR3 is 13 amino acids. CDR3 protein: CASSLLEGQPQHF. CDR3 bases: TGCGCCAGCAGCTTGTTGGAGGGACAGCCCCAGCATTTT.

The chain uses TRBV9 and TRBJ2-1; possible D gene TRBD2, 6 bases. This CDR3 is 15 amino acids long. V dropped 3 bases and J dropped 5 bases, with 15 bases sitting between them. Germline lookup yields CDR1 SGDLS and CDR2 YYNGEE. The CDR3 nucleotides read TGTGCCAGCAGCGCTTGGGCGGGGATAGACAATGAGCAGTTCTTC. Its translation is CASSAWAGIDNEQFF.

CDR3 amino acids: CASREAATGNYGYTF. The CDR3 nucleotides read TGTGCCAGTAGGGAAGCAGCGACGGGTAACTATGGCTACACCTTC. This sequence joins TRBV19 and TRBJ1-2, with D unresolved. Per the germline V gene, CDR1 is LNHDA and CDR2 is SQIVND (reference sequence). Trimming removed 6 bases at V and 1 base at J, with 15 bases between. This CDR3 is 15 amino acids long.

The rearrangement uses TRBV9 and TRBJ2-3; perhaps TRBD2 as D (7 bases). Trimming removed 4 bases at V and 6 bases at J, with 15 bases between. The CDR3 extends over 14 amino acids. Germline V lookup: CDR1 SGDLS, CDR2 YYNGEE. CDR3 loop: CASSKLGGHDTQYF. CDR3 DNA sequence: TGTGCCAGCAGCAAATTGGGGGGGCACGATACGCAGTATTTT.

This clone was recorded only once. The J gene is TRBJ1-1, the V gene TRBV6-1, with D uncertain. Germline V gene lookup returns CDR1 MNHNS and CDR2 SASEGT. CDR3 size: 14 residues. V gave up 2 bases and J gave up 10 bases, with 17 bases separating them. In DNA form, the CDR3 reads TGTGCCAGCAGTGAAAGGAAGAAATCAGCGGGAGCTTTCTTT. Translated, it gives CASSERKKSAGAFF.

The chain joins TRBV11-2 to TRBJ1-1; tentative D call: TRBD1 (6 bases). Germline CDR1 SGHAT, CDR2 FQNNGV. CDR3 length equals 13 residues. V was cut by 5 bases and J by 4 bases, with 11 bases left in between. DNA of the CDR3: TGTGCCAGCAGCCCCACAGGGCGCACTGAAGCTTTCTTT. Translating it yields CASSPTGRTEAFF.

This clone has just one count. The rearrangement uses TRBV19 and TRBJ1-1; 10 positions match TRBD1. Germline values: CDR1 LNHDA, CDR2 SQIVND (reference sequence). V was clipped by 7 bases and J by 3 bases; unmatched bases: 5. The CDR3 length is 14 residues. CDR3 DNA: TGTGCCAGTACGGGGACAGGGGTTGACACTGAAGCTTTCTTT. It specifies CASTGTGVDTEAFF.

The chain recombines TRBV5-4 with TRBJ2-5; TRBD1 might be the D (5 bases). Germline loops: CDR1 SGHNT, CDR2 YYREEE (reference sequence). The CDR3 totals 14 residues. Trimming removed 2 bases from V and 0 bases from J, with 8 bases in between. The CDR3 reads CASSLLTDQETQYF. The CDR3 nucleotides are TGTGCCAGCAGCTTATTGACAGACCAAGAGACCCAGTACTTC.

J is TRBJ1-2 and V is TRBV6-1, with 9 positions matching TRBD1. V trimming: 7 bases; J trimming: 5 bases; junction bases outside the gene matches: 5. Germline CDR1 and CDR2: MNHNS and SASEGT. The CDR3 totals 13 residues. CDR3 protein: CASTRDREYGYTF. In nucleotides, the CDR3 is TGTGCCAGCACTAGGGACAGGGAATATGGCTACACCTTC.

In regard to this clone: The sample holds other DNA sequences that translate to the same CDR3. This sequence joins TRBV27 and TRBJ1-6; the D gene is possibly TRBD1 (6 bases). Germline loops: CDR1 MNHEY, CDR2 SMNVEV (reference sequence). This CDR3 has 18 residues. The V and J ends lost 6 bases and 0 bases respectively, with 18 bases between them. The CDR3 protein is CASSLRGTGSSYNSPLHF. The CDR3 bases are TGTGCCAGCAGCCTAAGGGGAACAGGGAGCTCCTATAATTCACCCCTCCACTTT.

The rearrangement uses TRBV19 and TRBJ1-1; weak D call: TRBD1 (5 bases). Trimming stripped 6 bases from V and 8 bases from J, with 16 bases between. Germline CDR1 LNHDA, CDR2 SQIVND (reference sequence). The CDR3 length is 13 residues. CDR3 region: CASSPTGVGEAFF. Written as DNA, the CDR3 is TGTGCCAGTAGCCCAACAGGCGTCGGGGAAGCTTTCTTT.

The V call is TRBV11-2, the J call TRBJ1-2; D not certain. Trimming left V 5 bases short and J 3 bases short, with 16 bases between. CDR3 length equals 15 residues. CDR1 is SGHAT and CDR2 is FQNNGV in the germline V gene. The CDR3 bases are TGTGCCAGCAGCCCCTTTTCGAGGGTCCACTATGGCTACACCTTC. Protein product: CASSPFSRVHYGYTF.

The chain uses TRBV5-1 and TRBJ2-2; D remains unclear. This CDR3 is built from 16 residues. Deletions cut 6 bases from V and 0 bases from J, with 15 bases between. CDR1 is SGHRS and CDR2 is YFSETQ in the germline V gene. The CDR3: CASTKGTAANTGELFF. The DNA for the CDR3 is TGCGCCAGCACTAAAGGCACAGCTGCGAACACCGGGGAGCTGTTTTTT. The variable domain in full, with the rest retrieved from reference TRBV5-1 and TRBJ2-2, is KAGVTQTPRYLIKTRGQQVTLSCSPISGHRSVSWYQQTPGQGLQFLFEYFSETQRNKGNFPGRFSGRQFSNSRSEMNVSTLELGDSALYLCASTKGTAANTGELFFGEGSRLTVL.

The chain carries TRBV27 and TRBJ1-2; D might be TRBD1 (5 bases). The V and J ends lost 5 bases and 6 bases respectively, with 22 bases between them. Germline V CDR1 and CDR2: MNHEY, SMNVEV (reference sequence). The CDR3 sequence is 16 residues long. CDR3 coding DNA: TGTGCCAGCAGTCCATCCCTTGCTTTGGGGCTGGATGGCTACACCTTC. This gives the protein CASSPSLALGLDGYTF.

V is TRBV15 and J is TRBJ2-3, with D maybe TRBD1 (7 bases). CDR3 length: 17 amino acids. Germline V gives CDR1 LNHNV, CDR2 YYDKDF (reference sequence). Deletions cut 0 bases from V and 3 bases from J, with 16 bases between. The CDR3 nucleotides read TGTGCCACCAGCAGAGATCGTGGCAGGGGGGAAACAGATACGCAGTATTTT. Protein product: CATSRDRGRGETDTQYF.

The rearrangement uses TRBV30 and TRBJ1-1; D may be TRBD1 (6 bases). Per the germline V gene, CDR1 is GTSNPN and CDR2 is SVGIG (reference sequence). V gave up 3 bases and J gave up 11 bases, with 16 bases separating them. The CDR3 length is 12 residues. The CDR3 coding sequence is TGTGCCTGGAGCATAATAGGGGGAGAGGCTTTCTTT. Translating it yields CAWSIIGGEAFF. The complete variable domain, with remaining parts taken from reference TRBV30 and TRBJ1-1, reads SQTIHQWPATLVQPVGSPLSLECTVEGTSNPNLYWYRQAAGRGLQLLFYSVGIGQISSEVPQNLSASRPQDRQFILSSKKLLLSDSGFYLCAWSIIGGEAFFGQGTRLTVV.

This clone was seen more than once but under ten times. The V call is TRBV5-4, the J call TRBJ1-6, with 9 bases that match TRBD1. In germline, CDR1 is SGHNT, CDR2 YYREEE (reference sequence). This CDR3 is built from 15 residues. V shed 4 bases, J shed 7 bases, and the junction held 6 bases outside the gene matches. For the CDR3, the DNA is TGTGCCAGCAGCATCGACAGGGGGAGCAATTCACCCCTCCACTTT. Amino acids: CASSIDRGSNSPLHF.

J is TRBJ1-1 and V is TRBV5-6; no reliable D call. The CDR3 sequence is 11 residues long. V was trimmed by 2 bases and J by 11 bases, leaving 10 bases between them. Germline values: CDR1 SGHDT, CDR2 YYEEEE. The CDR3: CASSFGGRAFF. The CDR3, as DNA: TGTGCCAGCAGCTTCGGAGGGAGGGCTTTCTTT.

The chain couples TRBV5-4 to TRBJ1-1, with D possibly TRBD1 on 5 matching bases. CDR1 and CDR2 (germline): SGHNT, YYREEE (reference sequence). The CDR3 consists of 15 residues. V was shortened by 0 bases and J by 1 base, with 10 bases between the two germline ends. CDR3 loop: CASSLVWGGNTEAFF. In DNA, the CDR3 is TGTGCCAGCAGCTTGGTTTGGGGGGGGAACACTGAAGCTTTCTTT.

The CDR3 DNA is TGTGCCAGTAGTTATACTAGCGGGGTCTCCTACGAGCAGTACTTC. The encoded protein is CASSYTSGVSYEQYF. This sequence joins TRBV19 and TRBJ2-7, with 10 bases identical to TRBD2. Trimming at V came to 5 bases and at J to 0 bases, leaving 4 bases not matched to a gene. Germline-derived CDR1 and CDR2 are LNHDA and SQIVND (reference sequence). The CDR3 is 15 residues long.

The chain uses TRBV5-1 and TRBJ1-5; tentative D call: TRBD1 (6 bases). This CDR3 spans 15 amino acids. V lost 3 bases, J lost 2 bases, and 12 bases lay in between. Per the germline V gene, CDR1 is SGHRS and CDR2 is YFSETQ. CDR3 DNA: TGCGCCAGCAGCTCGGAGCCAGGGGGCAATCAGCCCCAGCATTTT. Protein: CASSSEPGGNQPQHF.

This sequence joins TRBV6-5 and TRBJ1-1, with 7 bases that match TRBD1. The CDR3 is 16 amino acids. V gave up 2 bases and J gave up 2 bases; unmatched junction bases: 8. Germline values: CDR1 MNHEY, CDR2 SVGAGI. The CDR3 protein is CASSYPPGGGNTEAFF. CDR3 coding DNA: TGTGCCAGCAGTTACCCCCCCGGAGGGGGCAACACTGAAGCTTTCTTT.

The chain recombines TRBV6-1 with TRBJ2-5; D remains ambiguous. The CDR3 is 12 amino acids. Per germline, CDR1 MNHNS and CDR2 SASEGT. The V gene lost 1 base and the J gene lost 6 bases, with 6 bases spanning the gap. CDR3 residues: CASSEGSKTQYF. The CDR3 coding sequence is TGTGCCAGCAGTGAAGGGAGCAAGACCCAGTACTTC.